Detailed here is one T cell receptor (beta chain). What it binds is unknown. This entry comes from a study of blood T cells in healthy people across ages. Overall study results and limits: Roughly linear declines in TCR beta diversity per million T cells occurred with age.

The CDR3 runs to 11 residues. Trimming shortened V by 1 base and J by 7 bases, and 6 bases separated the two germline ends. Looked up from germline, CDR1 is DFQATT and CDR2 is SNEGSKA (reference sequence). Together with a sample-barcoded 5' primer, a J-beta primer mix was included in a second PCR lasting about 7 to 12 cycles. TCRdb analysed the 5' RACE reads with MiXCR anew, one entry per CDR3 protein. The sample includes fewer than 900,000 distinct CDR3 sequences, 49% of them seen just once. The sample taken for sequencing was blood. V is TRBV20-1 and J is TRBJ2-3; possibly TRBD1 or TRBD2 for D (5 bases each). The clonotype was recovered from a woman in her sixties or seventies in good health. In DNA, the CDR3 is TGCAGTGCTAGAGGGGGGAATACGCAGTATTTT. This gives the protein CSARGGNTQYF.